The 9 T cell receptor beta chains below were found in one sample sequenced in a study of cytomegalovirus exposure and HLA in healthy donors. The PCR was carried out with 60 Vbeta primers and 13 Jbeta primers. Some clones are missing from TCRdb's copy, which holds only in-frame ones; the method was immunoSEQ multiplex PCR. The repertoire consists of fewer than 150,000 clones, with 73% occurring once and the leading ten covering approximately 4.1%. The specimen sequenced was PBMCs. These receptors were collected from a woman aged 35 to 49 in good health and CMV-seronegative.

This CDR3 reads CASSQGLRAGSGANVLTF. CDR3 DNA: TGCGCCAGCAGCCAAGGTTTGAGAGCCGGGTCTGGGGCCAACGTCCTGACTTTC. The chain has TRBV4-1 and TRBJ2-6; D remains unclear. Trimming removed 1 base from V and 1 base from J, with 14 bases in between. CDR1 is MGHRA and CDR2 is YSYEKL in the germline V gene. CDR3 length equals 18 residues.

This clone was picked up a small number of times. This sequence joins TRBV2 and TRBJ1-4; TRBD1 matches at 9 bases. Germline values: CDR1 SNHLY, CDR2 FYNNEI. This CDR3 spans 17 amino acids. Unmatched junction bases numbered 5, after V lost 3 bases and J lost 0 bases. This CDR3 reads CASSDRDRAPTNEKLFF. CDR3 coding DNA: TGTGCCAGCAGTGACCGGGACAGGGCCCCAACTAATGAAAAACTGTTTTTT.

For this clone: A read error may produce the germline difference seen at one junction end. The genes are TRBV7-9 and TRBJ2-5; tentatively, D is TRBD1 (6 bases). Germline values: CDR1 SEHNR, CDR2 FQNEAQ (reference sequence). The CDR3 has 11 amino acids. CDR3 DNA sequence: TGTTCCAGCAGCTTAGAGGGGGCCCAGTACTTC. Amino acids: CSSSLEGAQYF. Complete variable domain (other parts from reference TRBV7-9 and TRBJ2-5): DTGVSQNPRHKITKRGQNVTFRCDPISEHNRLYWYRQTLGQGPEFLTYFQNEAQLEKSRLLSDRFSAERPKGSFSTLEIQRTEQGDSAMYLCSSSLEGAQYFGPGTRLLVL.

This chain connects TRBV5-6 to TRBJ2-2; 7 bases are a match to TRBD2. Germline trimming cut 4 bases from V and 5 bases from J; bases unmatched to any gene: 14. CDR3 length: 17 amino acids. CDR1 and CDR2 from the germline V gene are SGHDT and YYEEEE. CDR3 amino acids: CASSPRAGVLSTGELFF. In DNA, the CDR3 is TGTGCCAGCAGCCCCCGGGCGGGAGTATTATCTACCGGGGAGCTGTTTTTT.

This clone was seen more than once but under ten times. This chain links TRBV7-2 with TRBJ1-2, with 9 nucleotides matching TRBD1. The CDR3 loop spans 13 amino acids. From germline, CDR1 is SGHTA and CDR2 FQGNSA. The V and J ends lost 6 bases and 8 bases, in that order; junction bases with no gene match: 7. The CDR3 region is CASSLQGAWGYTF. Written as DNA, the CDR3 is TGTGCCAGCAGTCTACAGGGGGCATGGGGCTACACCTTC.

The chain recombines TRBV30 with TRBJ2-3; 7 positions agree with TRBD1. J lost 4 bases, V lost 7 bases, and 8 bases had no gene match. The CDR3 is 13 amino acids. Germline lookup yields CDR1 GTSNPN and CDR2 SVGIG (reference sequence). The CDR3 region is CASTQGSPDTQYF. Written as DNA, the CDR3 is TGTGCCTCCACACAGGGGTCCCCAGATACGCAGTATTTT.

The chain recombines TRBV5-4 with TRBJ2-7, with a tentative D call TRBD2 (5 bases). The CDR3 contains 12 residues. Per germline, CDR1 SGHNT and CDR2 YYREEE (reference sequence). V was clipped by 3 bases and J by 6 bases, with 10 bases between them. CDR3 bases: TGTGCCAGCAGCTCGGACTGGGGCGAGCAGTACTTC. It codes for CASSSDWGEQYF.

This chain links TRBV25-1 with TRBJ1-1; D might be TRBD1 (5 bases). Per the germline V gene, CDR1 is MGHDK and CDR2 is SYGVNS. The CDR3 is 14 amino acids. V lost 5 bases to trimming and J lost 1 base, with 11 bases between them. The CDR3 loop is CASSHTQGNTEAFF. The CDR3 DNA follows: TGTGCCAGCAGTCACACCCAGGGGAACACTGAAGCTTTCTTT.

In this sample, this clone turned up a few times. The chain combines TRBV6-4 with TRBJ1-5; unclear D gene. The CDR3 length is 13 residues. V was clipped by 3 bases and J by 3 bases, with 6 bases between them. Germline values: CDR1 MRHNA, CDR2 SNTAGT. CDR3 in amino acids: CASSEGDNQPQHF. The CDR3 DNA reads as TGTGCCAGCAGTGAGGGCGACAATCAGCCCCAGCATTTT.